These T cell receptor beta chains were read from a single sample in a study of cytotoxic CD8 clonotypes in ibrutinib-treated CLL. Sequencing was performed with immunoSEQ multiplex PCR; in TCRdb, only in-frame clones are kept and a portion is missing. Of roughly 50,000 clones in the sample, roughly three fifths were seen once. The source material was PBMCs, sampled after 24 months of ibrutinib treatment. These receptor sequences come from a human donor with chronic lymphocytic leukemia. CDR3s include the opening cysteine and the closing phenylalanine or tryptophan. The D gene is left open where the match is weak. Clone size is stated in some rows and not others, as once, few, many or a class when expanded.

d_call	clone_size	v_call	j_call	cdr3_nt	cdr3_aa
TRBD1	NA	TRBV6-1	TRBJ1-1	TGTGCCAGCAGCCGACAGGGTTTGAACACTGAAGCTTTCTTT	CASSRQGLNTEAFF
NA	NA	TRBV25-1	TRBJ1-2	TGTGCCAGCAGTGGCTACGTCGCTCACGGCTACACCTTC	CASSGYVAHGYTF
NA	many	TRBV11-2	TRBJ1-1	TGTGCCAGCAGCTTAGTTGGGGCAATGAACACTGAAGCTTTCTTT	CASSLVGAMNTEAFF
NA	few	TRBV5-8	TRBJ2-7	TGTGCCAGCAGCTTGGGGCCAAACGAGCAGTACTTC	CASSLGPNEQYF
TRBD1	NA	TRBV5-1	TRBJ2-1	TGCGCCAGCAAGGGACAGGGGGCGGTGCATGAGCAGTTCTTC	CASKGQGAVHEQFF
NA	NA	TRBV9	TRBJ2-1	TGTGCCAGCAGTAAGAGGGGGAGGGACAATGAGCAGTTCTTC	CASSKRGRDNEQFF
TRBD1	NA	TRBV5-1	TRBJ1-2	TGCGCCAGCAGCTTGGTTCCAGGGGGAGCTAACTATGGCTACACCTTC	CASSLVPGGANYGYTF
NA	NA	TRBV5-1	TRBJ2-7	TGCGCCAGCAGCTTGGAAGGGTTCCACGAGCAGTACTTC	CASSLEGFHEQYF
NA	NA	TRBV2	TRBJ2-1	TGTGCCAGCACCCAAGGGAAAGGGATTGAGCAGTTCTTC	CASTQGKGIEQFF
NA	NA	TRBV29-1	TRBJ2-3	TGCAGCGTTGAACGGAAACAGAGCACAGATACGCAGTATTTT	CSVERKQSTDTQYF
TRBD2	NA	TRBV25-1	TRBJ2-5	TGTGCCAGCAGTCCCCTAGCGGGAGAGACCCAGTACTTC	CASSPLAGETQYF
TRBD2	NA	TRBV5-1	TRBJ2-5	TGCGCCAGCAGCTTTAGCGGGGGAGGAGAGACCCAGTACTTC	CASSFSGGGETQYF
NA	few	TRBV7-9	TRBJ2-5	TGTGCCAGCAGCCAATCGACAGGTGGAGAGACCCAGTACTTC	CASSQSTGGETQYF
TRBD1	NA	TRBV10-3	TRBJ1-2	TGTGCCATCAGTGAAGGGGGCGGCAGGGTTAACTATGGCTACACCTTC	CAISEGGGRVNYGYTF
NA	NA	TRBV5-1	TRBJ2-3	TGCGCCAGCAGCTTGCAGGTAGCGGATTCAGATACGCAGTATTTT	CASSLQVADSDTQYF
TRBD2	few	TRBV6-5	TRBJ2-7	TGTGCCAGCAGTGTCACCGGGACTAGCGGTCGAGGGTACTTC	CASSVTGTSGRGYF
NA	many	TRBV9	TRBJ1-4	TGTGCCAGCAGCGTAGACCTCGGGGCCGGTGAAAAACTGTTTTTT	CASSVDLGAGEKLFF
NA	NA	TRBV5-4	TRBJ2-3	TGTGCCAGCAGGCCTGGGGGGGGCGGGACAGATACGCAGTATTTT	CASRPGGGGTDTQYF
TRBD1	NA	TRBV15	TRBJ1-1	TGTGCCACCAGCCCGGACAGGGGCAACACTGAAGCTTTCTTT	CATSPDRGNTEAFF
TRBD1	NA	TRBV29-1	TRBJ2-7	TGCAGCGTTGAAGGGGTAATAGGGACAGAGCTTCCCTACGAGCAGTACTTC	CSVEGVIGTELPYEQYF
NA	NA	TRBV2	TRBJ1-6	TGTGCCAGCAGTGAACTTGTCTATGGAAATTCACCCCTCCACTTT	CASSELVYGNSPLHF
NA	NA	TRBV10-3	TRBJ1-5	TGTGCCATCAGTGAAGGACAGTATAGCAATCAGCCCCAGCATTTT	CAISEGQYSNQPQHF
TRBD1	NA	TRBV25-1	TRBJ1-1	TGTGCCAGCAGCCCCTCCGCGGGACAGGGATTGAACACTGAAGCTTTCTTT	CASSPSAGQGLNTEAFF
NA	few	TRBV2	TRBJ1-4	TGTGCCAGCAGTAGGAGGGAACTAGAAGAAAAACTGTTTTTT	CASSRRELEEKLFF
TRBD1	NA	TRBV6-1	TRBJ1-2	TGTGCCAGCAGTCGGGACAGAAACTATGGCTACACCTTC	CASSRDRNYGYTF
NA	hyperexpanded	TRBV7-8	TRBJ2-7	TGTGCCAGCAGCCCGGCGGTGGAAGAGCAGTACTTC	CASSPAVEEQYF
TRBD2	once	TRBV5-1	TRBJ2-5	TGCGCCAGCAGCCTTAATGGCGGGGGGCCAGAGACCCAGTACTTC	CASSLNGGGPETQYF
NA	NA	TRBV18	TRBJ2-6	TGTGCCAGCCAGGGCTTTACAGCTGGGGCCAACGTCCTGACTTTC	CASQGFTAGANVLTF
NA	NA	TRBV5-1	TRBJ2-7	TGCGCCAGCAGCCTACAGGGCAGGGAGCAGTACTTC	CASSLQGREQYF
TRBD1	many	TRBV11-2	TRBJ1-5	TGTGCCAGCAGCCCAGGGACAGGTTTTCAGCCCCAGCATTTT	CASSPGTGFQPQHF
NA	NA	TRBV5-4	TRBJ2-5	TGTGCCAGCAGCTTTAAGGGAGGAGAGACCCAGTACTTC	CASSFKGGETQYF
NA	NA	TRBV19	TRBJ2-3	TGTGCCAGTAGCCGCGCCCTGCAGGGAAGGACAGATACGCAGTATTTT	CASSRALQGRTDTQYF
NA	NA	TRBV2	TRBJ1-5	TGTGCCAGCAGAAACAGGGCCGATAGCAATCAGCCCCAGCATTTT	CASRNRADSNQPQHF
NA	NA	TRBV9	TRBJ2-7	TGTGCCAGCAGCGCGGGGGACGATCCCTACGAGCAGTACTTC	CASSAGDDPYEQYF
NA	many	TRBV7-9	TRBJ1-6	TGTGCCAGCAGTTCCGGGGCCACGTATTCACCCCTCCACTTT	CASSSGATYSPLHF
NA	NA	TRBV11-1	TRBJ2-2	TGTGCCAGCAGCCAGCAGTGGGGGTCGAACACCGGGGAGCTGTTTTTT	CASSQQWGSNTGELFF
NA	NA	TRBV5-1	TRBJ2-2	TGCGCCAGCAGCTTGGAGCAGAACACCGGGGAGCTGTTTTTT	CASSLEQNTGELFF
NA	NA	TRBV5-1	TRBJ2-7	TGCGCCAGCAGCTTGGGGGAGGACAGTCACTACTCCTACGAGCAGTACTTC	CASSLGEDSHYSYEQYF
TRBD1	NA	TRBV5-5	TRBJ2-7	TGTGCCAGCAGCTTATCCGGGACAGATACCTACGAGCAGTACTTC	CASSLSGTDTYEQYF
NA	NA	TRBV6-5	TRBJ1-1	TGTGCCAGCAGGCGGGAGAACACTGAAGCTTTCTTT	CASRRENTEAFF
NA	few	TRBV5-1	TRBJ2-5	TGCGCCAGCAGCCCGCTATTAGGACAACAAGAGACCCAGTACTTC	CASSPLLGQQETQYF
NA	NA	TRBV21-1	TRBJ2-7	TGTGCCAGCACTAATGGACCAGGGAACACGGTGTGGGAGCAGTACTTC	CASTNGPGNTVWEQYF
NA	NA	TRBV7-9	TRBJ2-5	TGTGCCAGCAGCTTAGGGAGCCGGGCCCAAGAGACCCAGTACTTC	CASSLGSRAQETQYF
TRBD1	few	TRBV9	TRBJ2-1	TGTGCCAGCAGCGTAGGACAGGGGTCCCTCAATGAGCAGTTCTTC	CASSVGQGSLNEQFF
NA	few	TRBV19	TRBJ2-5	TGTGCCAGTAGTATAGTGCCAGGGGCGACACAAGAGACCCAGTACTTC	CASSIVPGATQETQYF
NA	NA	TRBV2	TRBJ2-1	TGTGCCAGCAGTGAAGCGCGAGGGATTTCGAATGAGCAGTTCTTC	CASSEARGISNEQFF
NA	NA	TRBV9	TRBJ1-3	TGTGCCAGCAGCGCAGGCGGGGAGGGAAACACCATATATTTT	CASSAGGEGNTIYF
NA	NA	TRBV19	TRBJ2-7	TGTGCCAGTAGTCCGTCGGGCTCTCCCTACGAGCAGTACTTC	CASSPSGSPYEQYF
NA	NA	TRBV5-1	TRBJ1-3	TGCGCCAGCAGCGTATCAGGAGCGGATGGAAACACCATATATTTT	CASSVSGADGNTIYF
NA	NA	TRBV2	TRBJ1-2	TGTGCCAGCAGCTCCAGAAGGGAGTCTGCTGGCTACACCTTC	CASSSRRESAGYTF
NA	NA	TRBV4-1	TRBJ1-6	TGCGCCAGCAGCCTGGTGGACAGAGATTCACCCCTCCACTTT	CASSLVDRDSPLHF
NA	NA	TRBV10-1	TRBJ2-7	TGCGCCAGCAGTCCGGGTTTCTACGAGCAGTACTTC	CASSPGFYEQYF
TRBD1	NA	TRBV29-1	TRBJ1-1	TGCAGCGTTGAGCTACCTGACAGACAGGGGGCGAACACTGAAGCTTTCTTT	CSVELPDRQGANTEAFF
NA	NA	TRBV6-1	TRBJ2-5	TGTGCCAGCAGTGAAGCAAGGACAGGCATTCTAGGAGGGGAGACCCAGTACTTC	CASSEARTGILGGETQYF